The rows below give T cell receptor beta chains drawn from one sample of a study of control samples from healthy donors and cancer patients. The table came from immunoSEQ multiplex PCR; TCRdb's copy has only in-frame clones and leaves some out. The table records just over 9,000 clones, more than 85% of them present only once. The sequenced sample was PBMCs. The receptors here all came from a man aged 55 to 69 with colorectal cancer. Both conserved end residues are part of each CDR3. Each record gives: V gene, D gene, J gene, clone size, CDR3 DNA, CDR3 protein. A D gene is named only where the DNA matches it firmly. Clone size is stated in some rows and not others, as once, few, many or a class when expanded.

v_call: TRBV15
d_call: NA
j_call: TRBJ1-5
clone_size: NA
cdr3_nt: TGTGCCACCAGCAGAGATAGGGCAGTGGGGGGGGTCAATCAGCCCCAGCATTTT
cdr3_aa: CATSRDRAVGGVNQPQHF

v_call: TRBV12-3/TRBV12-4
d_call: NA
j_call: TRBJ2-1
clone_size: NA
cdr3_nt: TGTGCCAGCAGTTTATTATCGAATGAGCAGTTCTTC
cdr3_aa: CASSLLSNEQFF

v_call: TRBV10-3
d_call: TRBD2
j_call: TRBJ2-2
clone_size: NA
cdr3_nt: TGTGCCATCAGACCGGGGGGGCAAACCGGGGAGCTGTTTTTT
cdr3_aa: CAIRPGGQTGELFF

v_call: TRBV6-4
d_call: TRBD2
j_call: TRBJ2-1
clone_size: NA
cdr3_nt: TGTGCCAGCAGTGACAGAGAGGTCCTAGCGGGGCCGAGGTTCTTC
cdr3_aa: CASSDREVLAGPRFF

v_call: TRBV6-2/TRBV6-3
d_call: NA
j_call: TRBJ2-1
clone_size: once
cdr3_nt: TGTGCCAGCAGTTATTCCCCCAGCTATGAGCAGTTCTTC
cdr3_aa: CASSYSPSYEQFF

v_call: TRBV2
d_call: TRBD1
j_call: TRBJ1-2
clone_size: NA
cdr3_nt: TGTGCCAGCACCCCCCTGGGACAGGCTGGACGTGGCTACACCTTC
cdr3_aa: CASTPLGQAGRGYTF

v_call: TRBV6-5
d_call: NA
j_call: TRBJ1-2
clone_size: NA
cdr3_nt: TGTGCCAGCCTTTTCGGACCCAAACGTTATGGCTACACCTTC
cdr3_aa: CASLFGPKRYGYTF

v_call: TRBV3-1/TRBV3-2
d_call: TRBD1
j_call: TRBJ1-6
clone_size: NA
cdr3_nt: TGTGCCAGCAGCCAGTCCCGGGACAGGGTATACAGTTCACCCCTCCACTTT
cdr3_aa: CASSQSRDRVYSSPLHF

v_call: TRBV30
d_call: NA
j_call: TRBJ1-1
clone_size: NA
cdr3_nt: TGTGCCTGGAACGGGGGCTTCACTGAAGCTTTCTTT
cdr3_aa: CAWNGGFTEAFF

v_call: TRBV5-1
d_call: NA
j_call: TRBJ2-7
clone_size: NA
cdr3_nt: TGCGCCAGCAGCTATAGGGCAGGGACCTACGAGCAGTACTTC
cdr3_aa: CASSYRAGTYEQYF

v_call: TRBV7-9
d_call: NA
j_call: TRBJ2-7
clone_size: NA
cdr3_nt: TGTGCCAGCAGCCTCCCCACCAGGGCTTCCGAGCAGTACTTC
cdr3_aa: CASSLPTRASEQYF

v_call: TRBV27
d_call: NA
j_call: TRBJ2-7
clone_size: NA
cdr3_nt: TGTGCCAGCAGTTCTACATCAGGAACAGCGTTTGCCTACGAGCAGTACTTC
cdr3_aa: CASSSTSGTAFAYEQYF

v_call: TRBV6-2/TRBV6-3
d_call: TRBD2
j_call: TRBJ2-5
clone_size: NA
cdr3_nt: TGTGCCAGCAGTTGGACTAGCGGCCCTAAAGAGACCCAGTACTTC
cdr3_aa: CASSWTSGPKETQYF

v_call: TRBV28
d_call: NA
j_call: TRBJ2-5
clone_size: NA
cdr3_nt: TGTGCCAGCACTCCCGATGGGTCGGGAGAGACCCAGTACTTC
cdr3_aa: CASTPDGSGETQYF

v_call: TRBV3-1/TRBV3-2
d_call: NA
j_call: TRBJ2-1
clone_size: NA
cdr3_nt: TGTGCCAGCAGCGTAGAATCTCCCTCCGACAATGAGCAGTTCTTC
cdr3_aa: CASSVESPSDNEQFF

v_call: TRBV6-2/TRBV6-3
d_call: TRBD1
j_call: TRBJ2-7
clone_size: NA
cdr3_nt: TGTGCCAGCAGTTACGGCAGGGGGCTTTTGTGGGAGCAGTACTTC
cdr3_aa: CASSYGRGLLWEQYF

v_call: TRBV19
d_call: NA
j_call: TRBJ1-6
clone_size: NA
cdr3_nt: TGTGCCAGTAGACACAGGGATTCACCCCTCCACTTT
cdr3_aa: CASRHRDSPLHF

v_call: TRBV4-3
d_call: NA
j_call: TRBJ2-3
clone_size: NA
cdr3_nt: TGCGCCAGCAGCATTGGCGGGGCACCCTCCTTCACAGATACGCAGTATTTT
cdr3_aa: CASSIGGAPSFTDTQYF

v_call: TRBV11-1
d_call: TRBD2
j_call: TRBJ2-7
clone_size: NA
cdr3_nt: TGTGCCAGCAGCTTACGGGCGGGGGTCGAGCAGTACTTC
cdr3_aa: CASSLRAGVEQYF

v_call: TRBV10-2
d_call: NA
j_call: TRBJ2-3
clone_size: NA
cdr3_nt: TGCGCCAGCAGTGATAGACTTCGCACAGATACGCAGTATTTT
cdr3_aa: CASSDRLRTDTQYF

v_call: TRBV29-1
d_call: NA
j_call: TRBJ1-2
clone_size: once
cdr3_nt: TGCAGCGTTAATAATTTAGGGGGATCTGGCTACACCTTC
cdr3_aa: CSVNNLGGSGYTF

v_call: TRBV29-1
d_call: NA
j_call: TRBJ1-2
clone_size: NA
cdr3_nt: TGCAGCGTTGATACGGGACCTTATGGCTACACCTTC
cdr3_aa: CSVDTGPYGYTF

v_call: TRBV11-2
d_call: TRBD2
j_call: TRBJ2-2
clone_size: NA
cdr3_nt: TGTGCCAGCTACAATCCCGGGGGGATTAACGGGGAGCTGTTTTTT
cdr3_aa: CASYNPGGINGELFF

v_call: TRBV20-1
d_call: TRBD1
j_call: TRBJ1-1
clone_size: NA
cdr3_nt: TGCAGTGCCGGACAGGGGGCGGAAGCTTTCTTT
cdr3_aa: CSAGQGAEAFF

v_call: TRBV7-2
d_call: TRBD1
j_call: TRBJ2-7
clone_size: NA
cdr3_nt: TGTGCCAGCAGTTCCGGGACAGGGGCCTACGAGCAGTACTTC
cdr3_aa: CASSSGTGAYEQYF

v_call: TRBV5-5
d_call: TRBD1
j_call: TRBJ1-5
clone_size: NA
cdr3_nt: TGTGCCAGCAGGCAGGGCATGACAGGGTCTCAGCCCCAGCATTTT
cdr3_aa: CASRQGMTGSQPQHF

v_call: TRBV28
d_call: NA
j_call: TRBJ1-2
clone_size: few
cdr3_nt: TGTGCCAGCAGTTTAAGGTCAGGAGGGAATGGCTACACCTTC
cdr3_aa: CASSLRSGGNGYTF

v_call: TRBV7-9
d_call: NA
j_call: TRBJ1-5
clone_size: NA
cdr3_nt: TGTGCCAGCAGTCAGGGAAATCAGCCCCAGCATTTT
cdr3_aa: CASSQGNQPQHF

v_call: TRBV7-3
d_call: TRBD2
j_call: TRBJ2-7
clone_size: NA
cdr3_nt: TGTGCCAGCAGCCTTTCGACTAGCGGGCCCTACGAGCAGTACTTC
cdr3_aa: CASSLSTSGPYEQYF

v_call: TRBV7-9
d_call: NA
j_call: TRBJ2-2
clone_size: NA
cdr3_nt: TGTGCCAGCAGCGTCGACACGACGAACACCGGGGAGCTGTTTTTT
cdr3_aa: CASSVDTTNTGELFF

v_call: TRBV28
d_call: NA
j_call: TRBJ1-6
clone_size: NA
cdr3_nt: TGTGCCAGCAGTTTAATTGGGCTTTCGTCCTATAATTCACCCCTCCACTTT
cdr3_aa: CASSLIGLSSYNSPLHF

v_call: TRBV9
d_call: NA
j_call: TRBJ2-2
clone_size: NA
cdr3_nt: TGTGCCAGCAGCGTACAGGGAAAGAACACCGGGGAGCTGTTTTTT
cdr3_aa: CASSVQGKNTGELFF

v_call: TRBV10-3
d_call: NA
j_call: TRBJ2-7
clone_size: NA
cdr3_nt: TGTGCCATCAGTGAGTCGGACGAGCAGTACTTC
cdr3_aa: CAISESDEQYF

v_call: TRBV28
d_call: NA
j_call: TRBJ2-5
clone_size: NA
cdr3_nt: TGTGCCAGCAGAACTACTAGAAAGACCCAGTACTTC
cdr3_aa: CASRTTRKTQYF

v_call: TRBV7-6
d_call: NA
j_call: TRBJ2-3
clone_size: once
cdr3_nt: TGTGCCAGCAGCTTAGCTATTAGAGTCACAGATACGCAGTATTTT
cdr3_aa: CASSLAIRVTDTQYF

v_call: TRBV7-9
d_call: NA
j_call: TRBJ1-2
clone_size: NA
cdr3_nt: TGTGCCAGCAGCTTATTACAGAACTATGGCTACACCTTC
cdr3_aa: CASSLLQNYGYTF

v_call: TRBV6-1
d_call: TRBD1
j_call: TRBJ1-3
clone_size: NA
cdr3_nt: TGTGCCAGCAGTGCCCCGGGACAGGTCTTTACTGGAAACACCATATATTTT
cdr3_aa: CASSAPGQVFTGNTIYF

v_call: TRBV11-2
d_call: NA
j_call: TRBJ2-5
clone_size: NA
cdr3_nt: TGTGCCAGCAGCTTGGGGACCCAAGAGACCCAGTACTTC
cdr3_aa: CASSLGTQETQYF

v_call: TRBV28
d_call: NA
j_call: TRBJ1-5
clone_size: NA
cdr3_nt: TGTGCCAGTAACCCCGAAGGAGGTTACGGTCAGCCCCAGCATTTT
cdr3_aa: CASNPEGGYGQPQHF

v_call: TRBV20-1
d_call: NA
j_call: TRBJ2-6
clone_size: NA
cdr3_nt: TGCAGTGCTAGTCAGCGGAGCTCTGGGGCCAACGTCCTGACTTTC
cdr3_aa: CSASQRSSGANVLTF

v_call: TRBV4-3
d_call: TRBD2
j_call: TRBJ2-5
clone_size: NA
cdr3_nt: TGCGCCAGCAGCCAAAAACTAGCGGGGGGCCAGACCCAGTACTTC
cdr3_aa: CASSQKLAGGQTQYF

v_call: TRBV19
d_call: NA
j_call: TRBJ2-2
clone_size: NA
cdr3_nt: TGTGCCAGTACCAGGGGAGGGGTTGCCGGGGAGCTGTTTTTT
cdr3_aa: CASTRGGVAGELFF